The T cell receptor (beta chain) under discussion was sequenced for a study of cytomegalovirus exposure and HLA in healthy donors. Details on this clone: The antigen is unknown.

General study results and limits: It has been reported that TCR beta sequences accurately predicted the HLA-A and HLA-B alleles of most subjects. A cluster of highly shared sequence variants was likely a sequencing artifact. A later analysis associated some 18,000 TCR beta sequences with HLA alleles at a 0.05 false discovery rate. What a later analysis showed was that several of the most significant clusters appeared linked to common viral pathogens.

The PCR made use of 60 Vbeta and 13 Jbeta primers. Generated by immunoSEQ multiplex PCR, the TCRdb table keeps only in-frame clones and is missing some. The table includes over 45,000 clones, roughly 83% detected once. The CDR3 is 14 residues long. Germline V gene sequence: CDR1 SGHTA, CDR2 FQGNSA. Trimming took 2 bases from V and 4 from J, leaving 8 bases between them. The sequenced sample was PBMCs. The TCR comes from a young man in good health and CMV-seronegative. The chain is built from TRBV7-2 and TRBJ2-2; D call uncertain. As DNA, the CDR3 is TGTGCCAGCAGCTTATGGCAGGTCACCGGGGAGCTGTTTTTT. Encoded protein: CASSLWQVTGELFF.